These 5 T cell receptor beta chains were sequenced from one sample in a study of T cell changes during pregnancy in multiple sclerosis (dated by TCRdb to the late 2010s). The library was generated by the immunoSEQ multiplex PCR assay. This is the immuneACCESS table as TCRdb keeps it, with only in-frame sequences that have V and J called. A part of the clones is gone; compared with another copy, unresolved V genes explain less than half, and the rest is unexplained. The sample profile shows roughly 86,000 clones; approximately 92% of them were found once. Of the sample, 2% to 3% is held by the ten largest clones. The material sequenced was peripheral blood, taken in the first trimester of pregnancy. These receptors all come from a female donor with multiple sclerosis, enrolled in a pregnancy study.

The chain links TRBV21-1 to TRBJ2-2; the table's TRBD2 call for D was not verified on the DNA. TRBV21-1 counts as a pseudogene. The CDR3 length is 15 residues. Here the CDR3 reads CASSKEGGGTGELFF. The CDR3 DNA sequence: TGTGCCAGCAGCAAAGAGGGGGGGGGTACCGGGGAGCTGTTTTTT.

V usage is TRBV7-8 and J usage is TRBJ1-3; D not resolved. Germline V lookup: CDR1 SGHVS, CDR2 FQNEAQ. CDR3 length equals 16 residues. Trimming removed 0 bases at V and 0 bases at J, with 9 bases between. The DNA for the CDR3 is TGTGCCAGCAGCTTAGCGCGGGCCCGCTCTGGAAACACCATATATTTT. Protein sequence: CASSLARARSGNTIYF.

This chain joins TRBV27 and TRBJ2-7, with a tentative D call TRBD1 (5 bases). This CDR3 region has 13 residues. CDR1 MNHEY and CDR2 SMNVEV come from the germline V gene (reference sequence). Trimming cost V 7 bases and J 2 bases, with 12 bases left between them. The CDR3 sequence is CASTGQNTYEQYF. As DNA, the CDR3 is TGTGCCAGCACAGGGCAGAATACCTACGAGCAGTACTTC.

This chain joins TRBV7-9 and TRBJ2-7; 9 bases are a match to TRBD2. Per the germline V gene, CDR1 is SEHNR and CDR2 is FQNEAQ (reference sequence). V lost 6 bases, J lost 4 bases, and 4 bases stayed unmatched. The CDR3 has 13 residues. The CDR3 nucleotides read TGTGCCAGCAGTACGCGGGAGGGTTACGAGCAGTACTTC. This sequence encodes CASSTREGYEQYF. The complete variable domain, with remaining parts taken from reference TRBV7-9 and TRBJ2-7, reads DTGVSQNPRHKITKRGQNVTFRCDPISEHNRLYWYRQTLGQGPEFLTYFQNEAQLEKSRLLSDRFSAERPKGSFSTLEIQRTEQGDSAMYLCASSTREGYEQYFGPGTRLTVT.

The chain carries TRBV19 and TRBJ1-5; 7 nucleotides line up with TRBD1. CDR1 and CDR2 from the germline V gene are LNHDA and SQIVND (reference sequence). The CDR3 is 15 residues long. The J segment lost 4 bases and the V segment lost 3 bases, leaving 6 bases of the junction unmatched. The CDR3 loop is CASSMRQGTNQPQHF. The DNA of the CDR3 is TGTGCCAGTAGTATGAGACAGGGAACTAATCAGCCCCAGCATTTT.